The clone carrying this TCR beta chain was observed a handful of times. What it binds is unknown. The source of the sample is a study of T-cell memory formation after mild COVID-19. Whole-study context: TCR clusters were largely donor specific.

Study results and limitations: The finding that pre-infection memory included some responding clones suggested that cross-reactive memory joined. While clones contracting from day 15 to 85 were balanced between CD4 and CD8, later expanders leaned CD4+.

The TCR alpha and TCR beta cDNA libraries, bearing sample barcodes and UMIs, were generated by 5'RACE using constant-segment primers. TCRdb reprocessed the 5' RACE reads with MiXCR, giving one entry per CDR3 protein. The data hold around 90,000 distinct CDR3 sequences, with approximately 13% observed a single time. V dropped 6 bases and J dropped 5 bases, with 22 bases sitting between them. The CDR3 runs 16 residues. Sequencing used PBMCs or a T cell subset sorted from them (not recorded which). The rearrangement joins TRBV12-3 or TRBV12-4 to TRBJ1-2; TRBD1 is a possible D gene (5 bases). The sequence was obtained from an adult woman who had mild COVID-19 (a few samples of this study predate the infection). Cell type and time point are not known. CDR3 amino acids: CASSRDHAPGGYGYTF. In DNA form, the CDR3 reads TGTGCCAGCAGCCGGGACCATGCCCCGGGTGGATATGGCTACACCTTC.